Listed below are T cell receptor beta chains from one sample, sequenced in a study of molecular identifiers for immune sequencing clone quantification. MiXCR, run by TCRdb on the PCR reads, gives a single entry per CDR3 protein. The table lists about 630,000 distinct CDR3 sequences, about 25% of them singletons. The sample comprised naive CD8+ T cells from blood, with Jurkat cell RNA spiked in. The origin of the receptors is a human donor in good health. Some libraries in this study had Jurkat cell RNA spiked in. Each CDR3 is given with its conserved first and last residue. Fields, in order: V gene, J gene, D gene, clone size, CDR3 DNA, CDR3 protein. A D gene is named only where the DNA matches it firmly. Expanded clones get a size class; other rows say once, few or many, or leave the size out.

v_call: TRBV9; j_call: TRBJ2-3; d_call: NA; clone_size: NA; cdr3_nt: TGTGCCAGCAGCGCTTACCCCACAGATACGCAGTATTTT; cdr3_aa: CASSAYPTDTQYF
v_call: TRBV3-1; j_call: TRBJ2-4; d_call: NA; clone_size: many; cdr3_nt: TGTGCCAGCAGCCAAGCGGCGGCTAAACTAGCCAAAAACATTCAGTACTTC; cdr3_aa: CASSQAAAKLAKNIQYF
v_call: TRBV19; j_call: TRBJ1-3; d_call: NA; clone_size: few; cdr3_nt: TGTGCCAGTAGTATCGGTTCACGGAGCTCTGGAAACACCATATATTTT; cdr3_aa: CASSIGSRSSGNTIYF
v_call: TRBV7-3; j_call: TRBJ2-5; d_call: TRBD2; clone_size: NA; cdr3_nt: TGTGCCGGCAGCTCCGGACTAGCGGGATACCAAGAGACCCAGTGCTTC; cdr3_aa: CAGSSGLAGYQETQCF
v_call: TRBV9; j_call: TRBJ2-7; d_call: TRBD1; clone_size: many; cdr3_nt: TGTGCCAGCAGCAGACAATCGACAGGGCCCTACGAGCAGTACTTC; cdr3_aa: CASSRQSTGPYEQYF
v_call: TRBV7-6; j_call: TRBJ2-7; d_call: TRBD2; clone_size: few; cdr3_nt: TGTGCCAGCAGCTTAGTGGGAGGGTTAAACGAGCAGTACTTC; cdr3_aa: CASSLVGGLNEQYF
v_call: TRBV4-1; j_call: TRBJ2-4; d_call: TRBD1; clone_size: few; cdr3_nt: TGCGCCAGCAGCCAACTCCCGACAGGGCAGTCTCTCGCGTATAGCATTCAGTACTTC; cdr3_aa: CASSQLPTGQSLAYSIQYF
v_call: TRBV7-9; j_call: TRBJ2-7; d_call: TRBD1; clone_size: many; cdr3_nt: TGTGCCAGCAGCTCCGGCGGCGGGGGGACAGGGGTCTACGAGCAGTACTTC; cdr3_aa: CASSSGGGGTGVYEQYF
v_call: TRBV27; j_call: TRBJ2-1; d_call: TRBD2; clone_size: NA; cdr3_nt: TGTGCCAGCAGTTGGGGGACTAGATCCTACAATGAGCAGTTCTTC; cdr3_aa: CASSWGTRSYNEQFF
v_call: TRBV20-1; j_call: TRBJ2-2; d_call: TRBD2; clone_size: few; cdr3_nt: TGCAGTGCTAGTCATTACATGGGGGGGAGTAGCACCGGGGAGCTGTTTTTT; cdr3_aa: CSASHYMGGSSTGELFF
v_call: TRBV7-9; j_call: TRBJ2-7; d_call: TRBD2; clone_size: few; cdr3_nt: TGTGCCAGCAGCCCGAGGATAGCGGGGGGGCCGGGTTACGAGCAGTACTTC; cdr3_aa: CASSPRIAGGPGYEQYF